Below are 27 T cell receptor beta chains sequenced from a single sample in a study of T-cell memory formation after mild COVID-19. TCRdb fed the 5' RACE reads into MiXCR, producing one record per CDR3 protein. The sample contains some 120,000 distinct CDR3 sequences, 5% to 6.5% of which appear only once. Sequences were obtained from PBMCs or a T cell subset sorted from them (not recorded which). The source of these receptors is an adult woman who had mild COVID-19 (a few samples of this study predate the infection). Cell type and time point are not known.

The J gene is TRBJ2-7, the V gene TRBV20-1, with D perhaps given as TRBD1 or TRBD2 (5 bases each). Germline values: CDR1 DFQATT, CDR2 SNEGSKA (reference sequence). The CDR3 contains 12 residues. V lost 4 bases and J 3 bases, leaving 10 bases between the germline ends. CDR3 in DNA: TGCAGTGCTAAAGAGGGGAACTACGAGCAGTACTTC. As protein: CSAKEGNYEQYF.

This clonotype was counted ten times or more. The J gene is TRBJ2-4, the V gene TRBV5-6; a possible D gene is TRBD2 (6 bases). Trimming stripped 5 bases from V and 7 bases from J, with 13 bases between. This CDR3 region has 13 residues. CDR1 and CDR2 (germline): SGHDT, YYEEEE. As DNA, the CDR3 is TGTGCCAGCAGTCCTGCGGGATGGAACATTCAGTACTTC. Its protein product is CASSPAGWNIQYF.

This clonotype showed up many times. The chain has TRBV4-1 and TRBJ2-5, with D maybe TRBD1 (5 bases). This CDR3 is 13 amino acids long. V lost 5 bases and J 7 bases, leaving 14 bases between the germline ends. From germline, CDR1 is MGHRA and CDR2 YSYEKL. CDR3 in DNA: TGCGCCAGCAGCAAGGACACCCTCGGGACCCAGTACTTC. Translation gives CASSKDTLGTQYF.

V gene TRBV4-1 combines with J gene TRBJ2-2, with 7 positions matching TRBD2. Germline loops: CDR1 MGHRA, CDR2 YSYEKL. CDR3 size: 14 residues. V lost 1 base, J lost 4 bases, and 0 bases stayed unmatched. The CDR3 reads CASSQGGGTGELFF. The CDR3 nucleotides are TGCGCCAGCAGCCAAGGGGGGGGCACCGGGGAGCTGTTTTTT.

V usage is TRBV20-1 and J usage is TRBJ1-1; D is ambiguous. This CDR3 has 14 residues. The germline V gene encodes CDR1 DFQATT and CDR2 SNEGSKA (reference sequence). Trimming stripped 5 bases from V and 4 bases from J, with 17 bases between. This chain's CDR3 is CSAPPPRGTTEAFF. In DNA, the CDR3 is TGCAGTGCTCCCCCCCCGCGGGGTACCACTGAAGCTTTCTTT.

The sample holds many counts of this clonotype. The chain's CDR3 is CASSEPRPLYF. The CDR3 DNA sequence: TGTGCCAGCAGTGAACCCAGGCCCCTCTACTTC. The chain couples TRBV6-1 to TRBJ2-7; D unclear. V lost 2 bases and J lost 13, with 12 bases in between. CDR1 is MNHNS and CDR2 is SASEGT in the germline V gene. The CDR3 contains 11 residues.

There are many counts of this clonotype. V gene TRBV6-1 combines with J gene TRBJ2-7, with TRBD1 matching 9 bases. The CDR3 spans 16 residues. CDR1 is MNHNS, CDR2 SASEGT, per germline. The trim removed 3 bases at V and 2 bases at J, leaving 8 bases unmatched. CDR3: CASSDPHRGQTYEQYF. CDR3 DNA: TGTGCCAGCAGTGACCCCCACAGGGGGCAAACCTACGAGCAGTACTTC.

V is TRBV5-1 and J is TRBJ2-5, with 13 bases that match TRBD2. This CDR3 has 16 residues. Germline values: CDR1 SGHRS, CDR2 YFSETQ. The trim removed 9 bases at V and 2 bases at J, leaving 10 bases unmatched. The CDR3 bases are TGCGCCACCCGCCCCTGGACTAGCGGGGGACAAGAGACCCAGTACTTC. Amino acid sequence: CATRPWTSGGQETQYF.

This clonotype came up many times. The rearrangement links TRBV5-1 to TRBJ2-7; 7 positions match TRBD1. The V segment lost 7 bases and the J segment 5 bases; nucleotides outside the gene matches: 12. This CDR3 is built from 14 residues. Germline V gene sequence: CDR1 SGHRS, CDR2 YFSETQ. The CDR3 bases are TGCGCCAGCCAACTAACAGGGGATATCGACGAGCAGTACTTC. It yields the protein CASQLTGDIDEQYF.

This clonotype has only a few counts. This sequence joins TRBV7-2 and TRBJ2-7, with D uncertain. Germline loops: CDR1 SGHTA, CDR2 FQGNSA. This CDR3 contains 15 residues. V lost 5 bases to trimming and J lost 2 bases, with 16 bases between them. CDR3 in DNA: TGTGCCAGCAGCCAAGTCTATGGGTTAACCTACGAGCAGTACTTC. Residues: CASSQVYGLTYEQYF. Variable domain in full (rest from reference TRBV7-2 and TRBJ2-7): GAGVSQSPSNKVTEKGKDVELRCDPISGHTALYWYRQSLGQGLEFLIYFQGNSAPDKSGLPSDRFSAERTGGSVSTLTIQRTQQEDSAVYLCASSQVYGLTYEQYFGPGTRLTVT.

V is TRBV5-1 and J is TRBJ2-5; D gene uncertain. CDR1 SGHRS and CDR2 YFSETQ come from the germline V gene. The CDR3 contains 14 residues. Trimming removed 0 bases at V and 3 bases at J, with 9 bases between. CDR3 DNA: TGCGCCAGCAGCTTGGATTCCGGCGAAGAGACCCAGTACTTC. It is translated as CASSLDSGEETQYF.

This clonotype was observed many times. This rearrangement joins TRBV5-6 to TRBJ2-1, with 9 positions matching TRBD1. Germline lookup yields CDR1 SGHDT and CDR2 YYEEEE. J was trimmed by 9 bases and V by 1 base; bases with no gene match: 5. The CDR3 covers 14 residues. The DNA of the CDR3 is TGTGCCAGCAGCTTGCGGGACAGGGCTAGTGAGCAGTTCTTC. Translating it yields CASSLRDRASEQFF.

This chain links TRBV30 with TRBJ2-3, with 9 nucleotides matching TRBD1. In germline, CDR1 is GTSNPN, CDR2 SVGIG (reference sequence). V dropped 2 bases and J dropped 4; count of bases not matched to a gene: 7. The CDR3 is 15 residues long. Here the CDR3 DNA reads TGTGCCTGGAGTCCCGGGGACAGGGATTCAGATACGCAGTATTTT. This codes for CAWSPGDRDSDTQYF.

The genes are TRBV6-5 and TRBJ2-7, with D perhaps TRBD1 or TRBD2 (5 bases each). Germline CDR1 MNHEY, CDR2 SVGAGI. The ends were cut back, 0 bases at V and 2 bases at J, with 11 bases in the middle. There are 15 residues in the CDR3. The DNA of the CDR3 is TGTGCCAGCAGTTACTCTTCCGGGGCCCCCTACGAGCAGTACTTC. Its translation: CASSYSSGAPYEQYF.

In nucleotides, the CDR3 is TGTGCCAGCAGTGCAAGAGTCCTGACCTACGAGCAGTACTTC. Amino acids: CASSARVLTYEQYF. This rearrangement joins TRBV2 to TRBJ2-7; no firm D call. The V end was cut by 4 bases, the J end by 2 bases, with 12 bases between. The CDR3 length is 14 residues. CDR1 is SNHLY, CDR2 FYNNEI, per germline.

This clonotype came up many times. J is TRBJ2-7 and V is TRBV12-3 or TRBV12-4, with 7 bases that match TRBD1. The CDR3 contains 16 residues. Losses at the gene ends were 2 bases for V and 2 bases for J; bases not matched to a gene: 9. The chain's CDR3 is CASSLSHGTDTYEQYF. The CDR3 nucleotides read TGTGCCAGCAGTTTATCCCACGGGACAGATACCTACGAGCAGTACTTC.

The chain joins TRBV5-5 to TRBJ2-5; no firm D call. Germline V CDR1 and CDR2: SGHKS, YYEKEE (reference sequence). V gave up 4 bases and J gave up 2 bases, with 15 bases separating them. The CDR3 covers 15 residues. The CDR3 is CASSISGRLQETQYF. The CDR3 DNA reads TGTGCCAGCAGCATATCAGGACGGCTACAAGAGACCCAGTACTTC.

This clonotype was detected many times. The gene calls are TRBV6-5 and TRBJ2-1; TRBD2 matches at 10 bases. J was trimmed by 7 bases and V by 0 bases; bases with no gene match: 6. This CDR3 is built from 16 residues. Germline V CDR1 and CDR2: MNHEY, SVGAGI. CDR3 DNA sequence: TGTGCCAGCAGTTACTCAGCGGGAGGGCCGGGGAATGAGCAGTTCTTC. It specifies CASSYSAGGPGNEQFF.

Concerning this clonotype: This may be a read error: a much more frequent sequence differs by one nucleotide. The genes are TRBV29-1 and TRBJ2-2, with 10 bases aligning to TRBD1. The CDR3 length is 15 residues. With V trimmed by 7 bases and J by 5 bases, 10 bases remained unmatched. Germline values: CDR1 SQVTM, CDR2 ANQGSEA. The CDR3 reads CSGATGTGVTGELFF. The CDR3 DNA reads TGCAGCGGTGCAACCGGGACAGGGGTTACCGGGGAGCTGTTTTTT.

The chain has TRBV9 and TRBJ1-2, with D unclear. The germline gives CDR1 SGDLS, CDR2 YYNGEE. This CDR3 contains 15 residues. Trimming took 0 bases from V and 0 from J, leaving 9 bases between them. The CDR3: CASSVGGLANYGYTF. CDR3 DNA: TGTGCCAGCAGCGTAGGAGGGTTGGCTAACTATGGCTACACCTTC.

This clonotype occurred many times. The chain uses TRBV2 and TRBJ2-3; 11 positions match TRBD2. This CDR3 contains 16 residues. The germline V gene has CDR1 SNHLY and CDR2 FYNNEI. After removal of 1 base from V and 5 bases from J, the junction contained 5 bases not matched to a gene. The CDR3 DNA sequence: TGTGCCAGCAGTGAAGAGGTAGCGGGGGGGCTAGATACGCAGTATTTT. Amino acids: CASSEEVAGGLDTQYF.

This clonotype was seen ten or more times. The rearrangement uses TRBV5-1 and TRBJ2-3, with 7 nucleotides matching TRBD2. Germline V gives CDR1 SGHRS, CDR2 YFSETQ. V gave up 1 base and J gave up 1 base; unmatched junction bases: 3. CDR3 size: 15 residues. The CDR3 reads CASSLNLAGTDTQYF. CDR3 bases: TGCGCCAGCAGCTTGAACCTAGCGGGCACAGATACGCAGTATTTT.

J is TRBJ2-7 and V is TRBV20-1; the match to TRBD1 covers 7 bases. J lost 2 bases, V lost 3 bases, and 10 bases had no gene match. This CDR3 spans 15 amino acids. Germline V gene data show CDR1 as DFQATT and CDR2 as SNEGSKA (reference sequence). CDR3 DNA sequence: TGCAGTGCTAGTAGGGGGCGCATGGTAACCTACGAGCAGTACTTC. This sequence encodes CSASRGRMVTYEQYF.

CDR3 region: CASSRSLGTESYEQYF. The CDR3 region has the DNA TGCGCCAGCAGCCGCTCTCTCGGGACAGAGTCCTACGAGCAGTACTTC. The chain recombines TRBV5-1 with TRBJ2-7; 7 nucleotides align to TRBD1. Germline V gene data show CDR1 as SGHRS and CDR2 as YFSETQ. The CDR3 has 16 residues. Trimming took 4 bases from V and 1 from J; bases not matched to a gene: 11.

This clonotype was detected ten times or more. The V gene is TRBV7-3, the J gene TRBJ1-1; D might be TRBD1 (6 bases). This CDR3 contains 13 residues. CDR1 and CDR2 from the germline V gene are SGHTA and FQGTGA. Trimming took off 5 bases at V and 4 bases at J, with 11 bases between the two ends. This CDR3 is CASSPTRGTEAFF. The CDR3 DNA follows: TGTGCCAGCAGCCCCACCAGGGGCACTGAAGCTTTCTTT.

V usage is TRBV5-1 and J usage is TRBJ2-1, with 9 nucleotides matching TRBD2. The V gene's germline CDR1 is SGHRS and CDR2 YFSETQ. With V trimmed by 3 bases and J by 8 bases, 9 bases remained unmatched. This CDR3 is built from 15 residues. CDR3 nucleotide sequence: TGCGCCAGCAGCTCTAATGGACTAGCGTCTTATGAGCAGTTCTTC. It specifies CASSSNGLASYEQFF.

A few counts support this clonotype. This chain links TRBV7-2 with TRBJ2-5; possibly TRBD1 or TRBD2 for D (7 bases each). The CDR3 is 15 amino acids. Germline loops: CDR1 SGHTA, CDR2 FQGNSA. The ends were cut back, 5 bases at V and 5 bases at J, with 18 bases in the middle. The CDR3 sequence is CASSRVLATGETQYF. The CDR3 nucleotides read TGTGCCAGCAGCAGAGTACTAGCGACAGGGGAGACCCAGTACTTC.